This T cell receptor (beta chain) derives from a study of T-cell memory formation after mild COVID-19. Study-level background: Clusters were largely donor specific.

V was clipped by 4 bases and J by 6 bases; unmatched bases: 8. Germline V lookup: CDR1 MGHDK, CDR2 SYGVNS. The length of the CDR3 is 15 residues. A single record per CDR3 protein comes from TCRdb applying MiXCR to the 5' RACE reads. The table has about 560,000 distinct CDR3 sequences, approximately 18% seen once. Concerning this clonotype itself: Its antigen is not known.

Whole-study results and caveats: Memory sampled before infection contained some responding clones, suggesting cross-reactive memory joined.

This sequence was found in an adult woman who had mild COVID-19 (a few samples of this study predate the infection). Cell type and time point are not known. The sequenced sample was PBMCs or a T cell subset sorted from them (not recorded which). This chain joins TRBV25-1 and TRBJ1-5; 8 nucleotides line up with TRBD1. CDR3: CASSAGQGVGQPQHF. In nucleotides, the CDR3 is TGTGCCAGCAGTGCCGGACAGGGAGTGGGTCAGCCCCAGCATTTT. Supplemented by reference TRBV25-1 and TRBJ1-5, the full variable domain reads EADIYQTPRYLVIGTGKKITLECSQTMGHDKMYWYQQDPGMELHLIHYSYGVNSTEKGDLSSESTVSRIRTEHFPLTLESARPSHTSQYLCASSAGQGVGQPQHFGDGTRLSIL.